The 10 T cell receptor beta chains in this list originate from one sample, sequenced in a study of OX40 agonist ivuxolimab in advanced cancers. The assay was immunoSEQ multiplex PCR, and TCRdb's table has in-frame clones only and misses some. The sample lists 70,000 or so clones, roughly 86% occurring once. The sample consisted of CD4+ or CD8+ T cells sorted from blood, taken in a trial of the OX40 agonist ivuxolimab. The source of these receptors is an adult with an advanced solid tumor such as melanoma, head and neck, liver or kidney cancer.

This CDR3 is CASSLAGTGPYEQYF. CDR3 in DNA: TGTGCCAGCAGCTTGGCCGGGACAGGACCTTACGAGCAGTACTTC. The J gene is TRBJ2-7, the V gene TRBV5-4; 8 bases line up with TRBD1. The germline V gene encodes CDR1 SGHNT and CDR2 YYREEE (reference sequence). V shed 0 bases, J shed 4 bases, and the junction held 6 bases outside the gene matches. This CDR3 comprises 15 residues.

The V call is TRBV19, the J call TRBJ2-2, with D unresolved. The germline gives CDR1 LNHDA, CDR2 SQIVND (reference sequence). The CDR3 has 14 amino acids. Trimming removed 7 bases from V and 5 bases from J, with 14 bases in between. CDR3 protein: CASKRTDVTGELFF. In nucleotides, the CDR3 is TGTGCCAGTAAGAGGACGGATGTGACCGGGGAGCTGTTTTTT.

The chain employs TRBV5-1 and TRBJ2-3; 8 bases fit TRBD2. The CDR3 spans 18 residues. Germline V gene lookup returns CDR1 SGHRS and CDR2 YFSETQ. The V gene end was trimmed by 0 bases and the J gene end by 1 base; junction bases not matched to a gene: 10. This CDR3 reads CASSLAPFSGARTDTQYF. Here the CDR3 DNA reads TGCGCCAGCAGCTTGGCCCCATTTAGCGGGGCCCGCACAGATACGCAGTATTTT.

The CDR3 sequence is CASSPGLDTGELFF. CDR3 DNA: TGCGCCAGCAGCCCCGGCTTGGACACCGGGGAGCTGTTTTTT. The chain has TRBV5-1 and TRBJ2-2; no firm D call. The CDR3 has 14 residues. Per the germline V gene, CDR1 is SGHRS and CDR2 is YFSETQ. Trimming took 4 bases from V and 3 from J, leaving 10 bases between them.

This chain joins TRBV28 and TRBJ2-1; 9 bases agree with TRBD2. Germline V gives CDR1 MDHEN, CDR2 SYDVKM. CDR3 length: 15 residues. V lost 4 bases, J lost 8 bases, and 9 bases stayed unmatched. In nucleotides, the CDR3 is TGTGCCAGCAGTTCACCGGGGACTAGCAGACATGAGCAGTTCTTC. Its protein product is CASSSPGTSRHEQFF.

The count of this clone is one. The chain is built from TRBV15 and TRBJ1-3; no definite D call. Looked up from germline, CDR1 is LNHNV and CDR2 is YYDKDF (reference sequence). Trimming pared 5 bases from V and 0 bases from J, leaving 11 bases between. The CDR3 length is 15 residues. CDR3 loop: CATSGPLGSGNTIYF. The CDR3 DNA follows: TGTGCCACCAGCGGACCCCTTGGCTCTGGAAACACCATATATTTT.

This rearrangement joins TRBV6-1 to TRBJ1-5; 7 bases are shared with TRBD1. Germline V gene data show CDR1 as MNHNS and CDR2 as SASEGT. Trimming removed 6 bases from V and 0 bases from J; junction bases left unmatched: 5. The length of the CDR3 is 15 residues. The DNA of the CDR3 is TGTGCCAGCAGCGCCGGGACAGTTAGCAATCAGCCCCAGCATTTT. Translating gives CASSAGTVSNQPQHF.

The count of this clone is one. The V gene is TRBV27, the J gene TRBJ1-3, with D unresolved. Trimming left V 8 bases short and J 0 bases short, with 20 bases between. The CDR3 spans 17 residues. Germline V gives CDR1 MNHEY, CDR2 SMNVEV (reference sequence). This chain's CDR3 is CASALNIRAISGNTIYF. DNA of the CDR3: TGTGCCAGCGCCCTGAATATTCGGGCGATCTCTGGAAACACCATATATTTT.

This sequence joins TRBV11-3 and TRBJ2-5; 8 nucleotides match TRBD2. Germline values: CDR1 SGHNT, CDR2 YENEEA. There are 15 residues in the CDR3. The V gene end was trimmed by 1 base and the J gene end by 2 bases; junction bases not matched to a gene: 3. CDR3 in amino acids: CASSLGGGTQETQYF. DNA of the CDR3: TGTGCCAGCAGCTTAGGCGGGGGGACTCAAGAGACCCAGTACTTC.

The J gene is TRBJ2-2, the V gene TRBV6-5, with TRBD1 matching over 8 bases. V lost 4 bases and J lost 1; bases outside the gene matches: 2. The CDR3 contains 15 residues. CDR1 MNHEY and CDR2 SVGAGI come from the germline V gene. The CDR3 nucleotides read TGTGCCAGCAGTTGGGGGACAGGGAACACCGGGGAGCTGTTTTTT. Translation gives CASSWGTGNTGELFF.